The rows below give T cell receptor beta chains drawn from one sample of a study of T cell responses to AZD1222 COVID-19 vaccine. Produced via immunoSEQ multiplex PCR; TCRdb's table is partial and in-frame only. The sample shows approximately 150,000 clones, roughly nine tenths of them seen only once. Sequencing used peripheral blood, obtained 28 days after the second AZD1222 dose. These receptors originate from an adult who received the AZD1222 COVID-19 vaccine. Both conserved end residues are trimmed from each CDR3. Each record gives: V gene, clone size, CDR3 protein. Only some rows state a clone size, as once, few, many or a class for expanded clones.

TRBV28 | NA | ASAPRMGTEAF
TRBV29-1 | once | SVEERESTDTQY
TRBV28 | NA | ASSLGGSTDTQY
TRBV2 | NA | ASSTGGRRVNQPQH
TRBV3-1/TRBV3-2 | few | ASSQERGGEAF
TRBV19 | NA | ASSTPPWEQF
TRBV18 | NA | ASSHVSGHLTGELF
TRBV27 | NA | ASSLRRRTGGGTEAF
TRBV9 | NA | ASSGTAGGGWKNTEAF
TRBV27 | NA | ASSSIRGDREAF
TRBV6-5 | NA | ASSYASGRADTQY
TRBV21-1 | NA | ASSKGAGFRGNTIY
TRBV7-8 | few | ASSPDRGAEAF
TRBV7-2 | NA | ASSWTASSGELF
TRBV7-9 | NA | ASSRSPAGELF
TRBV19 | NA | ASNHGGTEAF
TRBV18 | NA | ASSPGTYRDSPLH
TRBV18 | NA | ASSHDSMNTEAF
TRBV20-1 | once | SASWRGRNTEAF
TRBV2 | NA | ASSEALGGPAGSKNIQY